The sequence of this T cell receptor beta chain was determined in a study of T cell repertoires in ileal Crohn's disease. Across the whole study: Operated complications were stricturing disease (approximately 61%) and penetrating disease (39%).

Measured with immunoSEQ multiplex PCR; TCRdb has only the in-frame clones, and not every one. The sample yields roughly 7,000 clones, 85% to 95% seen once. Germline V gene lookup returns CDR1 MGHDK and CDR2 SYGVNS. The CDR3 spans 14 residues. Trimming stripped 6 bases from V and 8 bases from J, with 17 bases between. The chain couples TRBV25-1 to TRBJ2-1; D gene ambiguous. The TCR comes from an adult with Crohn's disease. Sequenced: ileal tissue. The CDR3: CASSEVARSDEQFF. The CDR3 coding sequence is TGTGCCAGCAGCGAGGTGGCTAGATCCGATGAGCAGTTCTTC.